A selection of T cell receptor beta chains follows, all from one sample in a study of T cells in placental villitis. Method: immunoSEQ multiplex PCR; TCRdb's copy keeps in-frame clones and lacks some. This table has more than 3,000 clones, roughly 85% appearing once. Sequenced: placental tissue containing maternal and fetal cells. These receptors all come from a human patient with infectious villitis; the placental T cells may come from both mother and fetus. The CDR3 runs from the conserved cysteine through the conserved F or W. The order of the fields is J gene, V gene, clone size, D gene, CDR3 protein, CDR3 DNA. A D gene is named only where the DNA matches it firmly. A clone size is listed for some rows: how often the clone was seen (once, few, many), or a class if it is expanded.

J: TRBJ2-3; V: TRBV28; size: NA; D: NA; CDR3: CASSYQGTDTQYF; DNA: TGTGCCAGCAGCTATCAGGGCACAGATACGCAGTATTTT
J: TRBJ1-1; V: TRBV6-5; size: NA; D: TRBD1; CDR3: CASSYSTGDTEAFF; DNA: TGTGCCAGCAGTTACTCGACAGGGGACACTGAAGCTTTCTTT
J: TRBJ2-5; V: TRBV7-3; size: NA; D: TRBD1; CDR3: CASGTGLETQYF; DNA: TGTGCCAGCGGGACAGGGTTAGAGACCCAGTACTTC
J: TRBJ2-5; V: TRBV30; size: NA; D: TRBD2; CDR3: CAWSKLAGETQYF; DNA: TGTGCCTGGAGTAAACTAGCGGGAGAGACCCAGTACTTC
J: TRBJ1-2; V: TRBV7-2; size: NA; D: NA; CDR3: CASSPVSYGYTF; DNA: TGTGCCAGCAGCCCCGTGTCCTATGGCTACACCTTC
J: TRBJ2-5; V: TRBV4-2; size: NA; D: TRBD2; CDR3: CASSQVFGGGGVETQYF; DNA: TGTGCCAGCAGCCAAGTATTCGGCGGGGGTGGGGTTGAGACCCAGTACTTC
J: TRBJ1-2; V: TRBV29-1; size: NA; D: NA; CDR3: CSVEDWTNYGYTF; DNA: TGCAGCGTTGAAGACTGGACTAACTATGGCTACACCTTC
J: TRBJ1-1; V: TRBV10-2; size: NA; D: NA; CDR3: CASKDPNTEAFF; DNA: TGCGCCAGCAAGGACCCGAACACTGAAGCTTTCTTT
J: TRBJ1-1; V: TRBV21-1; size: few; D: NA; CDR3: CAYGLSNTEAFF; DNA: TGTGCCTATGGACTAAGCAACACTGAAGCTTTCTTT
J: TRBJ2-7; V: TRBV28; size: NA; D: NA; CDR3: CASSLDRGGYEQYF; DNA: TGTGCCAGCAGCCTTGACAGGGGAGGGTACGAGCAGTACTTC
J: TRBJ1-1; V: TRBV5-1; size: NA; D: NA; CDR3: CASSSKGSARKIINTEAFF; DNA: TGCGCCAGCAGCTCTAAAGGTAGCGCGCGGAAGATAATTAACACTGAAGCTTTCTTT
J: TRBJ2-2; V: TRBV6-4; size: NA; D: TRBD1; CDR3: CASRGQGDTGELFF; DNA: TGTGCCAGCAGGGGACAGGGGGACACCGGGGAGCTGTTTTTT
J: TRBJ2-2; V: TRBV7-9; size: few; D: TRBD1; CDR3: CASSYRQGIDTGELFF; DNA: TGTGCCAGCAGTTATCGACAGGGGATAGACACCGGGGAGCTGTTTTTT
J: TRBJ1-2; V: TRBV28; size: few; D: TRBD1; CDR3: CASSSGQMSNYGYTF; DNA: TGTGCCAGCAGTTCGGGACAGATGAGTAACTATGGCTACACCTTC
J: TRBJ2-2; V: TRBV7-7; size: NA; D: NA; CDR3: CASSLDGQSSGELFF; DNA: TGTGCTAGCAGCTTAGATGGACAGTCTAGCGGGGAGCTGTTTTTT
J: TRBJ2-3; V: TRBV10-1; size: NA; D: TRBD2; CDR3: CASSESTSGGATQYF; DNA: TGCGCCAGCAGTGAGTCTACTAGCGGGGGGGCTACGCAGTATTTT
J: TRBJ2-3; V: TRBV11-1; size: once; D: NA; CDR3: CASSVSDTQYF; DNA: TGTGCCAGCAGCGTTTCAGATACGCAGTATTTT
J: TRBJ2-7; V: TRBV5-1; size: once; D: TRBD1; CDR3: CASSFGQGSYEQYF; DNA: TGCGCCAGCAGCTTTGGACAGGGATCCTACGAGCAGTACTTC
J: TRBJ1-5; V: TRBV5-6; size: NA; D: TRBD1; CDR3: CASSLKGQGGTGQPQHF; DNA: TGTGCCAGCAGCTTGAAGGGACAGGGGGGGACGGGTCAGCCCCAGCATTTT
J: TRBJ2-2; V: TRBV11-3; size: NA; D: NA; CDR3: CASSSPSGTSNTGELFF; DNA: TGTGCCAGCAGCTCACCGTCCGGGACTTCGAACACCGGGGAGCTGTTTTTT
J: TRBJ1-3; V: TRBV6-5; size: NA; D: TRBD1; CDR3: CASSLTGGNSGNTIYF; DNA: TGTGCCAGCAGTTTAACAGGGGGCAACTCTGGAAACACCATATATTTT
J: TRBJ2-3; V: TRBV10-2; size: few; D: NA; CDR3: CASRAGWVTDTQYF; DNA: TGCGCCAGCAGGGCAGGGTGGGTCACAGATACGCAGTATTTT
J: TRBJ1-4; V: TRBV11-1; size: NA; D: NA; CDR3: CASSLAGGVVEKLFF; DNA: TGTGCCAGCAGCTTAGCCGGGGGCGTCGTCGAGAAACTGTTTTTT
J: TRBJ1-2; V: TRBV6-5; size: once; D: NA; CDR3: CASTGQFGNYGYTF; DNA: TGTGCCAGCACCGGACAGTTTGGTAACTATGGCTACACCTTC
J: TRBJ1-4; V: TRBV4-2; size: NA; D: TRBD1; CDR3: CASSQESGRGNEKLFF; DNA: TGTGCCAGCAGCCAAGAGTCCGGCAGGGGGAATGAAAAACTGTTTTTT
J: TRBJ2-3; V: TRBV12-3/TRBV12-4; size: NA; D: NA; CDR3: CASSGADTQYF; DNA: TGTGCCAGCAGTGGGGCGGATACGCAGTATTTT
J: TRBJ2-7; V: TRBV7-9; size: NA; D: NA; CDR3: CASSLPSPAEQYF; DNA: TGTGCCAGCAGCTTACCCTCACCCGCCGAGCAGTACTTC
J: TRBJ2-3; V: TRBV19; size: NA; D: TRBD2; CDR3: CASSSGLAGGGTDTQYF; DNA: TGTGCCAGTAGTTCGGGACTAGCGGGGGGTGGAACAGATACACAGTATTTT
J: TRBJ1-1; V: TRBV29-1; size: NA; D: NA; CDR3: CSAGPIIRGEAFF; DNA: TGCAGCGCCGGACCCATCATCAGGGGTGAAGCTTTCTTT
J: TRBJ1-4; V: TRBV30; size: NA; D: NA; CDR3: CAWSEGYSGVVKLFF; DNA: TGTGCCTGGAGTGAAGGGTATAGTGGTGTCGTAAAACTGTTTTTT
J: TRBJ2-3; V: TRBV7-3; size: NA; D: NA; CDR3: CASSLGHSTDTQYF; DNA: TGTGCCAGCAGCTTAGGCCACTCCACAGATACGCAGTATTTT
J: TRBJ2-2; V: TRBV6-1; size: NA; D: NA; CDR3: CASSERGGANTGELFF; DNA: TGTGCCAGCAGTGAACGAGGGGGAGCGAACACCGGGGAGCTGTTTTTT
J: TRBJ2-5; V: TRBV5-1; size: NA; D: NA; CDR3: CASSFRETQYF; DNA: TGCGCCAGCAGCTTCAGGGAGACCCAGTACTTC
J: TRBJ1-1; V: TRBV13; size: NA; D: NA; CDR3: CASSLGQGGRGNTEAFF; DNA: TGTGCCAGCAGCTTAGGACAGGGTGGACGAGGGAACACTGAAGCTTTCTTT
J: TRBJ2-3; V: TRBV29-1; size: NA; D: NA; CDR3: CSVSRAVRDTQYF; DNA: TGCAGCGTTAGTCGGGCTGTACGAGATACGCAGTATTTT
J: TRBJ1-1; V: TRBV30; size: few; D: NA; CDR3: CAWIEGFNTEAFF; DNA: TGTGCCTGGATAGAAGGATTTAACACTGAAGCTTTCTTT
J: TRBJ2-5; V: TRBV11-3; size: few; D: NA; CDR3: CASSLTVASETQYF; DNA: TGTGCCAGCAGCTTAACAGTGGCCTCGGAGACCCAGTACTTC
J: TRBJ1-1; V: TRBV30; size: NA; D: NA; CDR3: CAWSPETGEAFF; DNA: TGTGCCTGGAGCCCGGAGACAGGTGAAGCTTTCTTT
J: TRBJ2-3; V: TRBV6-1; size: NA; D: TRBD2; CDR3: CASSETSGGADTQYF; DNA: TGTGCCAGCAGTGAAACTAGCGGGGGCGCAGATACGCAGTATTTT
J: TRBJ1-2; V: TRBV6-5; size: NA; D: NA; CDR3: CASSLKGRSYGYTF; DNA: TGTGCCAGCAGTTTAAAGGGACGGAGCTATGGCTACACCTTC
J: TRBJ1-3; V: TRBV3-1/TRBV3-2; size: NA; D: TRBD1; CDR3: CASSPTRDSRNTIYF; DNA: TGTGCCAGCAGCCCTACTAGGGACAGCCGAAACACCATATATTTT
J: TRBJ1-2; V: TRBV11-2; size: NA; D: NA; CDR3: CASSFSTGFNYGYTF; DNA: TGTGCCAGCAGCTTTTCGACAGGATTTAACTATGGCTACACCTTC
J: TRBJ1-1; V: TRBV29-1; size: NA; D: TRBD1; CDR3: CSVAGQRNTEAFF; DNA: TGCAGCGTTGCGGGACAGAGGAACACTGAAGCTTTCTTT
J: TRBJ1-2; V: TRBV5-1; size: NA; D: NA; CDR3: CASSPTTGTGYTF; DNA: TGCGCCAGCAGCCCAACAACAGGGACGGGCTACACCTTC
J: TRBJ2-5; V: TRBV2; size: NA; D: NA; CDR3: CASSGVGGAEETQYF; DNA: TGTGCCAGCAGTGGGGTTGGCGGGGCGGAAGAGACCCAGTACTTC
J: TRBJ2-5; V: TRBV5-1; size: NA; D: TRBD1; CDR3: CASSWVTGAGETQYF; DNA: TGCGCCAGCAGCTGGGTGACAGGGGCGGGTGAGACCCAGTACTTC
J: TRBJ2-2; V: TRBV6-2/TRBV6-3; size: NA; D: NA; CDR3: CASSQGTDTGELFF; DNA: TGTGCCAGCAGTCAGGGGACGGACACCGGGGAGCTGTTTTTT
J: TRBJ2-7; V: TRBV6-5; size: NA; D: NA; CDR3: CASSYSMYRANYEQYF; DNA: TGTGCCAGCAGTTACTCTATGTACAGGGCCAACTACGAGCAGTACTTC
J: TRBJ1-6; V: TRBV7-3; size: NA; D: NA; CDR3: CASSLPGRGSYNSPLHF; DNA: TGTGCCAGCAGCCTGCCCGGAAGGGGGTCCTATAATTCACCCCTCCACTTT
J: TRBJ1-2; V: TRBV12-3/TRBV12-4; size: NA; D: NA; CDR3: CASSFMGSRGYTF; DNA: TGTGCCAGCAGTTTTATGGGGTCGCGTGGCTACACCTTC
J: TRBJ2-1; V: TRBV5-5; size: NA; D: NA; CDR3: CASSVDSYNEQFF; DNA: TGTGCCAGCAGCGTAGACTCCTACAATGAGCAGTTCTTC
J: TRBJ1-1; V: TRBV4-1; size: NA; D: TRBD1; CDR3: CASSRQDRGNLNTEAFF; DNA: TGCGCCAGCAGCCGTCAGGACAGGGGGAATTTGAACACTGAAGCTTTCTTT
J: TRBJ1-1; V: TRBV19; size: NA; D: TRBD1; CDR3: CASSLTGDSNTEAFF; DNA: TGTGCCAGTAGCCTTACAGGGGACTCGAACACTGAAGCTTTCTTT
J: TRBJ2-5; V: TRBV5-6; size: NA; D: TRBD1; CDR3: CASSLEGGRETQYF; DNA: TGTGCCAGCAGCTTGGAAGGGGGCCGGGAGACCCAGTACTTC
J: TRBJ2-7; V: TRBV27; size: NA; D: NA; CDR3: CASSLSGGYEQYF; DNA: TGTGCCAGCAGTTTATCAGGGGGCTACGAGCAGTACTTC
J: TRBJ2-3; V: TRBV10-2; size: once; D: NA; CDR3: CASGGDTQYF; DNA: TGCGCCAGCGGAGGAGATACGCAGTATTTT
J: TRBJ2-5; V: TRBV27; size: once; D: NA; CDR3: CATSRLGETQYF; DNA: TGTGCCACAAGCCGTCTAGGAGAGACCCAGTACTTC
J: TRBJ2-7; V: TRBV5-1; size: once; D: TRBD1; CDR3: CASSWDRLLSYEQYF; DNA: TGCGCCAGCAGCTGGGACAGGCTTCTCTCCTACGAGCAGTACTTC